This TCR beta chain was identified during a study of blood T cells in healthy people across ages. A sample-barcoded 5' primer and a J-beta primer mix were used in a second PCR of about 7 to 12 cycles. TCRdb re-called the 5' RACE reads through MiXCR, storing one row per CDR3 protein. The sample contains approximately 680,000 distinct CDR3 sequences, roughly 32% of which appear only once. This clonotype was observed many times. This TCR derives from an elderly woman in good health. The sample comprised blood.

CDR3: CASSDRVRSYNEQFF. In nucleotides, the CDR3 is TGTGCCAGCAGTGATAGGGTTCGCTCCTACAATGAGCAGTTCTTC. The chain recombines TRBV2 with TRBJ2-1; D not resolved. CDR3 length: 15 residues. Germline V gene sequence: CDR1 SNHLY, CDR2 FYNNEI. V lost 3 bases, J lost 0 bases, and 9 bases lay in between.